The 6 T cell receptor beta chains presented below share a single source sample, sequenced in a study of tumor-infiltrating lymphocytes in primary liver carcinoma (dated by TCRdb to 2016 to 2017). Total RNA and DNA were co-extracted from 20-30 mg of bulk tissue with the AllPrep DNA/RNA mini kit, without cell sorting. Sequencing used an Illumina HiSeq 2500. A constant-region primer and ProtoScript II reverse transcriptase were used to reverse-transcribe TCRbeta-specific cDNA from roughly 480 ng total RNA. TCRbeta libraries were built with three nested multiplex PCR rounds, a slightly modified ARM-PCR procedure. Multiplex TRBV1-TRBV30 forward primers and a Cbeta reverse primer were used in the first two PCR rounds, each of which was run for around 10 cycles. In TCRdb, the public reads were trimmed at Q25 with fastp and aligned with MiXCR, with productive beta chains retained. Identical CDR3 protein sequences are pooled into one entry, listed with their most common genes and DNA. Recorded for this sample are about 74,000 distinct CDR3 sequences; roughly three quarters of them occurred a single time. The top ten hold 25% to 30% of the sample.

The sequenced material came from liver tumor tissue from sampling region 4. The intended sense of this specimen's cell subset or site label: tumor region T4, right-lateral pole. Receptor source: a man aged 35 to 55 with primary liver carcinoma and hepatitis B virus infection.

The chain employs TRBV4-2 and TRBJ2-3; D gene ambiguous. V was trimmed by 0 bases and J by 7 bases, leaving 8 bases between them. From germline, CDR1 is LGHNA and CDR2 YNFKEQ. The CDR3 extends over 13 amino acids. The CDR3 region is CASSQDLGNTQYF. CDR3 sequence (DNA): TGTGCCAGCAGCCAAGACCTGGGAAATACGCAGTATTTT.

The chain uses TRBV11-2 and TRBJ2-7; TRBD2 agrees at 10 bases. Germline CDR1 and CDR2: SGHAT and FQNNGV. With V trimmed by 2 bases and J by 4 bases, 14 bases remained unmatched. There are 18 residues in the CDR3. The CDR3 here is CASSLSVGSAGGGYEQYF. Written as DNA, the CDR3 is TGTGCCAGCAGCTTATCAGTTGGATCAGCGGGAGGGGGGTACGAGCAGTACTTC.

Notes on this clonotype: One junction end disagrees with the germline gene, perhaps due to a read error. The chain couples TRBV29-1 to TRBJ1-3; weak D call: TRBD1 (5 bases). This CDR3 is 14 amino acids long. Germline V gives CDR1 SQVTM, CDR2 ANQGSEA. In DNA, the CDR3 is TGCAGCGGACTCCTGGGGGAGACGGGAAACACCATATATTTC. Its protein product is CSGLLGETGNTIYF.

This clonotype was picked up a small number of times. The V and J genes are TRBV2 and TRBJ2-3; 7 bases map to TRBD1. Germline lookup yields CDR1 SNHLY and CDR2 FYNNEI. The CDR3 sequence is 14 residues long. Trimming removed 5 bases from V and 0 bases from J; junction bases left unmatched: 2. The CDR3 here is CASSLQGSTDTQYF. In nucleotides, the CDR3 is TGTGCCAGCAGTTTACAGGGGAGCACAGATACGCAGTATTTT.

The genes are TRBV7-6 and TRBJ1-5, with D uncertain. Germline-derived CDR1 and CDR2 are SGHVS and FNYEAQ. The CDR3 is made up of 15 amino acids. V lost 1 base and J 2 bases, leaving 9 bases between the germline ends. In nucleotides, the CDR3 is TGTGCCAGCAGCTTAGAACCCCGAGGCAATCAGCCCCAGCATTTT. This encodes CASSLEPRGNQPQHF.

A word on this clonotype: The junction and the germline gene differ at one end; a read error may be behind it. The chain uses TRBV6-6 and TRBJ2-1; 10 bases map to TRBD2. The CDR3 has 15 amino acids. Germline V gene lookup returns CDR1 MNHNY and CDR2 SVGAGI (reference sequence). The CDR3 loop reads CASRGPGLAWYEEFF. The CDR3 nucleotides are TGTGCCAGCAGAGGGCCGGGACTAGCGTGGTATGAGGAGTTCTTT.